This TCR beta chain was retrieved from a study of T cells in Graves' hyperthyroidism and ophthalmopathy. J gave up 6 bases and V 7 bases, and 9 bases lay outside the gene matches. In germline, CDR1 is SQVTM, CDR2 ANQGSEA. The CDR3 is 12 amino acids. This clonotype was detected many times. Its antigen is not identified. Absence of ophthalmopathy progression within 18 months defined stable Graves' hyperthyroidism. The source of the PBMCs was around 9 ml of fresh peripheral blood. Study observations and caveats: Most thyroid clonotypes expanded above 0.001 were also detected in blood.

The source material, RNA transcripts, was used to amplify TCR beta CDR3 regions. Using the HTBI primer set, a first-round RT-PCR was run on the TCR CDR3. Using its own MiXCR run on the multiplex PCR reads, TCRdb lists one record per CDR3 protein. The sample has about 840,000 distinct CDR3 sequences; 35% to 45% are singletons. This sequence originates from a man between 18 and 29 years old with Graves' hyperthyroidism. The V gene is TRBV29-1, the J gene TRBJ2-7; 7 bases align to TRBD1. Sequencing was carried out using blood. The CDR3 coding sequence is TGCAGCGCTAGGACAGGTGGTTTCGAGCAGTACTTC. It is translated as CSARTGGFEQYF.